The clone carrying this TCR beta chain was detected a few times. Its target is unknown. Germline CDR1 MNHEY, CDR2 SVGEGT. This CDR3 contains 14 residues. Trimming stripped 6 bases from V and 1 base from J, with 13 bases between. This entry belongs to a study of T cell repertoires in cytomegalovirus infection. For the study at large: Recently identified HLA-C-restricted and well-studied HLA-B-restricted CMV epitopes were used. Indicated by public TCR beta signatures were CMV infection and matching HLA type. Study observations and caveats: The cumulative frequency of public TCR beta families distinguished individuals who carried CMV together with the relevant HLA. Ex vivo, HLA-C-restricted CMV-specific TCR beta clonotypes prevailed over the rest of the response.

TCRdb fed the reads into MiXCR, producing one record per CDR3 protein. The table records about 500,000 distinct CDR3 sequences, roughly 34% of them present only once. This sample comprised cultured PBMCs, obtained from culture after CMV antigen stimulation. This TCR was sampled from a human donor in good health (CMV status not recorded). Some clones in this sample may be carry-over from other donors' samples. This chain connects TRBV6-2 or TRBV6-3 to TRBJ2-7; a possible D gene is TRBD1 (6 bases). CDR3 nucleotides: TGTGCCAGCAGCAGGACAGCCAAGTCCTACGAGCAGTACTTC. Its protein product is CASSRTAKSYEQYF.